Following are 15 T cell receptor beta chains from one sample sequenced in a study of blood T cell repertoires in COVID-19. Libraries were prepared by immunoSEQ multiplex PCR; TCRdb keeps only in-frame clonotypes and omits some of them. Of about 80,000 clones listed, about 91% were seen once; the top ten hold around 5%. The sample taken for sequencing was peripheral blood. These receptor sequences come from an elderly woman with acute or convalescent COVID-19.

This clone was picked up one time. J is TRBJ1-1 and V is TRBV7-9, with 8 bases matching TRBD1. Germline V lookup: CDR1 SEHNR, CDR2 FQNEAQ (reference sequence). After removal of 5 bases from V and 1 base from J, the junction contained 3 bases not matched to a gene. This CDR3 spans 14 amino acids. The CDR3 protein is CASSRQGSNTEAFF. CDR3 nucleotide sequence: TGTGCCAGCAGCAGACAGGGGTCGAACACTGAAGCTTTCTTT.

This rearrangement joins TRBV7-2 to TRBJ2-7; 13 nucleotides match TRBD2. Per the germline V gene, CDR1 is SGHTA and CDR2 is FQGNSA. Trimming took 4 bases from V and 3 from J; bases not matched to a gene: 6. The CDR3 has 16 residues. The CDR3 reads CASSSQGTSGVYEQYF. The DNA of the CDR3 is TGTGCCAGCAGCTCCCAGGGGACTAGCGGGGTCTACGAGCAGTACTTC.

This chain joins TRBV19 and TRBJ2-3; TRBD2 might be the D (5 bases). The germline gives CDR1 LNHDA, CDR2 SQIVND (reference sequence). The CDR3 covers 13 residues. V lost 2 bases and J lost 5, with 8 bases in between. CDR3 in DNA: TGTGCCAGTAGTATATCTGCGGGAGATACGCAGTATTTT. Its protein is CASSISAGDTQYF.

The V call is TRBV3-1 (or the pseudogene TRBV3-2), the J call TRBJ1-2; TRBD1 might be the D (6 bases). The CDR3 runs 14 residues. The germline gives CDR1 LGHDT, CDR2 YNNKEL (reference sequence). V was clipped by 5 bases and J by 4 bases, with 14 bases between them. The CDR3 nucleotides read TGTGCCAGCAGCTCTCGGGAAGGGGGCTATGGCTACACCTTC. It is translated as CASSSREGGYGYTF.

CDR3 coding DNA: TGTGCCAGCAGCCGGACTAGCGGGAGAACTACCGGGGAGCTGTTTTTT. Translation: CASSRTSGRTTGELFF. The chain couples TRBV5-4 to TRBJ2-2; 13 nucleotides match TRBD2. Germline V gene data show CDR1 as SGHNT and CDR2 as YYREEE (reference sequence). The CDR3 spans 16 residues. V was clipped by 4 bases and J by 5 bases; unmatched bases: 5. The complete variable domain, with remaining parts taken from reference TRBV5-4 and TRBJ2-2, reads ETGVTQSPTHLIKTRGQQVTLRCSSQSGHNTVSWYQQALGQGPQFIFQYYREEENGRGNFPPRFSGLQFPNYSSELNVNALELDDSALYLCASSRTSGRTTGELFFGEGSRLTVL.

The CDR3 is CATKASGGRAKLFF. Written as DNA, the CDR3 is TGTGCCACCAAAGCCTCGGGAGGGCGGGCGAAACTGTTTTTT. V is TRBV19 and J is TRBJ1-4; D not certain. V dropped 10 bases and J dropped 11 bases, with 23 bases sitting between them. This CDR3 has 14 amino acids. In germline, CDR1 is LNHDA, CDR2 SQIVND (reference sequence).

The chain couples TRBV3-1 (or the pseudogene TRBV3-2) to TRBJ1-3; 7 nucleotides agree with TRBD1. The CDR3 totals 16 residues. V was clipped by 4 bases and J by 1 base; unmatched bases: 7. Germline CDR1 reads LGHDT; CDR2 reads YNNKEL (reference sequence). CDR3 in amino acids: CASSLRQGDSGNTIYF. CDR3 sequence (DNA): TGTGCCAGCAGCCTCAGGCAGGGGGATTCTGGAAACACCATATATTTT.

The chain uses TRBV5-1 and TRBJ1-1; D is unresolved. Trimming shortened V by 0 bases and J by 5 bases, and 17 bases separated the two germline ends. The CDR3 totals 16 residues. In germline, CDR1 is SGHRS, CDR2 YFSETQ. The CDR3 DNA reads as TGCGCCAGCAGCTTGGGCCCGCAGAGAAAGAGGACTGAAGCTTTCTTT. As protein: CASSLGPQRKRTEAFF.

The chain joins TRBV6-2 or TRBV6-3 to TRBJ1-1; D is possibly TRBD1 (6 bases). This CDR3 is built from 14 residues. The germline V gene has CDR1 MNHEY and CDR2 SVGEGT. V lost 2 bases to trimming and J lost 5 bases, with 12 bases between them. The CDR3 is CASSYGGGETEAFF. CDR3 in DNA: TGTGCCAGCAGTTACGGCGGGGGCGAGACTGAAGCTTTCTTT.

This chain connects TRBV30 to TRBJ2-1; TRBD2 aligns across 8 bases. Germline V gene lookup returns CDR1 GTSNPN and CDR2 SVGIG (reference sequence). The junction had 7 bases not matched to a gene; V was cut back by 0 bases and J by 6 bases. The CDR3 extends over 15 amino acids. The CDR3 DNA is TGTGCCTGGAGTGTACGGAGCGGGAGAGGCAATGAGCAGTTCTTC. Translation gives CAWSVRSGRGNEQFF.

This clone was observed once. The rearrangement links TRBV12-1 to TRBJ1-2; the table's D call of TRBD1 was not tested on the DNA. TRBV12-1 is reported as a pseudogene. The CDR3 spans 15 residues. CDR3 protein: CASSTRTGGLYGYTF. The CDR3 DNA sequence: TGTGCCAGCAGCACGCGGACAGGGGGCTTGTATGGCTACACCTTC.

V usage is TRBV7-8 and J usage is TRBJ2-1, with 9 bases identical to TRBD2. The CDR3 extends over 15 amino acids. Losses at the gene ends were 5 bases for V and 2 bases for J; bases not matched to a gene: 4. In germline, CDR1 is SGHVS, CDR2 FQNEAQ. The CDR3 nucleotides are TGTGCCAGCAGCCCAGTAGCGGGAGCCTACAATGAGCAGTTCTTC. Protein sequence: CASSPVAGAYNEQFF.

The chain links TRBV18 to TRBJ2-7, with 9 bases lining up with TRBD2. The germline V gene encodes CDR1 KGHSH and CDR2 LQKENI. This CDR3 is 16 amino acids long. J lost 6 bases, V lost 0 bases, and 9 bases had no gene match. The CDR3 nucleotides are TGTGCCAGCTCACCACCGGCGGGAGGGCCGAGGACCGAGCAGTACTTC. Encoded protein: CASSPPAGGPRTEQYF. Variable domain in full (rest from reference TRBV18 and TRBJ2-7): NAGVMQNPRHLVRRRGQEARLRCSPMKGHSHVYWYRQLPEEGLKFMVYLQKENIIDESGMPKERFSAEFPKEGPSILRIQQVVRGDSAAYFCASSPPAGGPRTEQYFGPGTRLTVT.

CDR3: CASSHRIGSSYNSPLHF. The CDR3 region has the DNA TGTGCCAGCAGCCATCGGATCGGGAGCTCCTATAATTCACCCCTCCACTTT. The rearrangement joins TRBV16 to TRBJ1-6; D gene unclear. The CDR3 is 17 amino acids. Trimming removed 3 bases from V and 0 bases from J, with 12 bases in between. CDR1 is KGHSY, CDR2 FQNENV, per germline.

The chain joins TRBV6-5 to TRBJ1-2; tentatively, D is TRBD1 (6 bases). The V gene's germline CDR1 is MNHEY and CDR2 SVGAGI. CDR3 length equals 15 residues. The ends were cut back, 4 bases at V and 3 bases at J, with 15 bases in the middle. CDR3 nucleotides: TGTGCCAGCAGTTCCCCAGGGGACACCGACTATGGCTACACCTTC. Translating it yields CASSSPGDTDYGYTF.